Shown below are 24 T cell receptor beta chains from a single sample sequenced in a study of OX40 agonist ivuxolimab in advanced cancers. The repertoire was sequenced with immunoSEQ multiplex PCR; TCRdb's copy has only in-frame clones and lacks some. The sample lists about 36,000 clones, around 82% occurring once. The sequencing used CD4+ or CD8+ T cells sorted from blood, collected in a trial of the OX40 agonist ivuxolimab. Receptors were obtained from an adult with an advanced solid tumor such as melanoma, head and neck, liver or kidney cancer.

The V call is TRBV4-1, the J call TRBJ2-7; D call uncertain. This CDR3 comprises 15 residues. V gave up 1 base and J gave up 5 bases, with 15 bases separating them. Germline V CDR1 and CDR2: MGHRA, YSYEKL. CDR3 protein: CASSQGIRGYHEQYF. The CDR3, as DNA: TGCGCCAGCAGCCAAGGTATTAGAGGTTACCACGAGCAGTACTTC.

The rearrangement joins TRBV6-5 to TRBJ1-5; D unclear. This CDR3 spans 13 amino acids. V dropped 6 bases and J dropped 5 bases, with 11 bases sitting between them. Germline lookup yields CDR1 MNHEY and CDR2 SVGAGI. CDR3: CASRRALYQPQHF. CDR3 bases: TGTGCCAGCAGGAGGGCACTTTATCAGCCCCAGCATTTT.

V usage is TRBV7-3 and J usage is TRBJ1-4, with 9 bases fitting TRBD1. The ends lost 5 bases at V and 8 bases at J; junction bases unmatched: 9. The germline gives CDR1 SGHTA, CDR2 FQGTGA. The CDR3 length is 15 residues. CDR3 amino acids: CASSLLGTGKEKLFF. The CDR3, as DNA: TGTGCCAGCAGCCTCTTGGGGACAGGGAAGGAAAAACTGTTTTTT.

The genes are TRBV4-2 and TRBJ2-5; 8 bases map to TRBD2. The CDR3 runs 15 residues. Germline loops: CDR1 LGHNA, CDR2 YNFKEQ. Trimming at V came to 0 bases and at J to 5 bases, leaving 5 bases not matched to a gene. The CDR3 nucleotides are TGTGCCAGCAGCCAAGATGCGGGGGGCCTTGAGACCCAGTACTTC. Translation: CASSQDAGGLETQYF.

CDR3: CASSSSGRPSYEQYF. Here the CDR3 DNA reads TGTGCCAGCAGCAGTAGCGGGAGACCATCCTACGAGCAGTACTTC. The chain carries TRBV4-2 and TRBJ2-7; 9 bases are a match to TRBD2. V lost 5 bases to trimming and J lost 1 base; unmatched junction nucleotides: 6. Germline CDR1 LGHNA, CDR2 YNFKEQ. The CDR3 spans 15 residues.

The chain combines TRBV9 with TRBJ2-5, with D perhaps matching TRBD2 (5 bases). Germline-derived CDR1 and CDR2 are SGDLS and YYNGEE. With 4 bases removed from V and 2 bases from J, the gap between germline ends came to 9 bases. This CDR3 contains 13 residues. CDR3 in amino acids: CASSMGDQETQYF. The CDR3 DNA follows: TGTGCCAGCAGCATGGGAGATCAAGAGACCCAGTACTTC.

The genes are TRBV14 and TRBJ2-1; D is ambiguous. The V gene's germline CDR1 is SGHDN and CDR2 FVKESK. V dropped 1 base and J dropped 3 bases, with 4 bases sitting between them. This CDR3 has 13 residues. CDR3 coding DNA: TGTGCCAGCAGCCAAGTCGTCTACAATGAGCAGTTCTTC. Translated: CASSQVVYNEQFF. The full variable domain, with the rest looked up from reference TRBV14 and TRBJ2-1, is EAGVTQFPSHSVIEKGQTVTLRCDPISGHDNLYWYRRVMGKEIKFLLHFVKESKQDESGMPNNRFLAERTGGTYSTLKVQPAELEDSGVYFCASSQVVYNEQFFGPGTRLTVL.

This clone was observed a handful of times. The CDR3 region has the DNA TGTGCCAGCAGTTCGGGGACAGTGGGCGATCAGCCCCAGCATTTT. As protein: CASSSGTVGDQPQHF. V gene TRBV28 combines with J gene TRBJ1-5; 7 bases are shared with TRBD1. Per the germline V gene, CDR1 is MDHEN and CDR2 is SYDVKM. V lost 4 bases to trimming and J lost 5 bases; unmatched junction nucleotides: 8. The CDR3 extends over 15 amino acids.

The chain recombines TRBV7-9 with TRBJ1-4; a weak D match, TRBD1 (6 bases). Germline CDR1 reads SEHNR; CDR2 reads FQNEAQ (reference sequence). CDR3 length: 18 residues. V shed 5 bases and J shed 10 bases, with 29 bases lying between them. As DNA, the CDR3 is TGTGCCAGCAGCGGGATAGGGGACACCGCCCCCATGCTTGGAAAACTGTTTTTT. Its protein product is CASSGIGDTAPMLGKLFF.

The rearrangement joins TRBV27 to TRBJ2-2; D uncertain. CDR1 is MNHEY, CDR2 SMNVEV, per germline (reference sequence). V dropped 0 bases and J dropped 7 bases, with 6 bases sitting between them. This CDR3 comprises 13 residues. The CDR3 spells CASSLSFGGELFF. In DNA form, the CDR3 reads TGTGCCAGCAGTTTATCCTTTGGCGGGGAGCTGTTTTTT.

The chain couples TRBV7-9 to TRBJ2-5, with D perhaps TRBD1 or TRBD2 (7 bases each). This CDR3 comprises 15 residues. V was pared by 5 bases and J by 1 base, with 14 bases between. Germline V CDR1 and CDR2: SEHNR, FQNEAQ (reference sequence). The CDR3: CASSPGGAIQETQYF. The CDR3 region has the DNA TGTGCCAGCAGCCCAGGGGGGGCGATCCAAGAGACCCAGTACTTC. The complete variable domain, with remaining parts taken from reference TRBV7-9 and TRBJ2-5, reads DTGVSQNPRHKITKRGQNVTFRCDPISEHNRLYWYRQTLGQGPEFLTYFQNEAQLEKSRLLSDRFSAERPKGSFSTLEIQRTEQGDSAMYLCASSPGGAIQETQYFGPGTRLLVL.

The rearrangement joins TRBV6-6 to TRBJ1-5, with TRBD1 matching over 9 bases. V was pared by 4 bases and J by 3 bases, with 4 bases of the junction left unmatched. Germline V gene sequence: CDR1 MNHNY, CDR2 SVGAGI (reference sequence). The CDR3 has 15 residues. CDR3 nucleotides: TGTGCCAGCAGTTTACAGGGGGCGGACAATCAGCCCCAGCATTTT. Its translation is CASSLQGADNQPQHF.

V and J are TRBV4-2 and TRBJ1-1; D is unresolved. The CDR3 runs 14 residues. V lost 5 bases to trimming and J lost 4 bases, with 14 bases between them. CDR1 is LGHNA and CDR2 is YNFKEQ in the germline V gene. The CDR3 DNA follows: TGTGCCAGCAGCGCCGTAGAGGGTGGCACTGAAGCTTTCTTT. Translation: CASSAVEGGTEAFF.

This chain links TRBV9 with TRBJ2-2; 9 bases line up with TRBD2. Germline-derived CDR1 and CDR2 are SGDLS and YYNGEE. V shed 3 bases, J shed 4 bases, and the junction held 4 bases outside the gene matches. The CDR3 covers 15 residues. The CDR3 sequence: CASSASGMGTGELFF. CDR3 in DNA: TGTGCCAGCAGCGCTAGCGGGATGGGCACCGGGGAGCTGTTTTTT.

The chain has TRBV4-1 and TRBJ2-1; 15 nucleotides line up with TRBD2. The V gene's germline CDR1 is MGHRA and CDR2 YSYEKL. This CDR3 region has 16 residues. V lost 4 bases, J lost 9 bases, and 7 bases stayed unmatched. The CDR3 bases are TGCGCCAGCAGCCTGACACCGGGACTAGCGGGGGGTGAGCAGTTCTTC. Translation gives CASSLTPGLAGGEQFF.

This sequence joins TRBV28 and TRBJ2-7, with TRBD1 matching 9 bases. The J segment lost 4 bases and the V segment lost 8 bases, leaving 6 bases of the junction unmatched. The CDR3 extends over 13 amino acids. Germline V gene lookup returns CDR1 MDHEN and CDR2 SYDVKM. The CDR3 spells CASRGQGSYEQYF. The CDR3 nucleotides read TGTGCCAGCCGCGGACAGGGGAGTTACGAGCAGTACTTC.

The chain uses TRBV27 and TRBJ2-2, with D perhaps assigned TRBD1 or TRBD2 (5 bases each). Trimming took 4 bases from V and 1 from J, leaving 13 bases between them. This CDR3 spans 16 amino acids. Germline CDR1 and CDR2: MNHEY and SMNVEV (reference sequence). For the CDR3, the DNA is TGTGCCAGCAGTTCATCCGGGACCCTGAACACCGGGGAGCTGTTTTTT. Its translation: CASSSSGTLNTGELFF.

The V call is TRBV27, the J call TRBJ2-7; either TRBD1 or TRBD2 may fit D (6 bases each). The CDR3 length is 13 residues. CDR1 and CDR2 from the germline V gene are MNHEY and SMNVEV (reference sequence). Between the trimmed V and J ends, which lost 5 bases and 0 bases, there was a span of 8 bases. Here the CDR3 DNA reads TGTGCCAGCAGTCGGGGGCCCTCCTACGAGCAGTACTTC. Its translation is CASSRGPSYEQYF.

The CDR3 DNA reads TGTGCCAGCAGTTCGGACAGTACTTTCAACGCCGGGGAGCTGTTTTTT. Translating gives CASSSDSTFNAGELFF. This sequence joins TRBV27 and TRBJ2-2; possibly TRBD1 for D (6 bases). V was trimmed by 4 bases and J by 6 bases, leaving 18 bases between them. The CDR3 extends over 16 amino acids. Germline lookup yields CDR1 MNHEY and CDR2 SMNVEV (reference sequence).

This chain links TRBV11-2 with TRBJ2-5, with D possibly TRBD2 on 6 matching bases. The CDR3 covers 16 residues. CDR1 and CDR2 from the germline V gene are SGHAT and FQNNGV. Between the trimmed V and J ends, which lost 5 bases and 9 bases, there was a span of 25 bases. The DNA for the CDR3 is TGTGCCAGCAGCACCTTGGGGGAGAGAGGGACGGGGGCCCAGTACTTC. Protein: CASSTLGERGTGAQYF. Combining the CDR3 with reference TRBV11-2 and TRBJ2-5 gives the whole variable domain EAGVAQSPRYKIIEKRQSVAFWCNPISGHATLYWYQQILGQGPKLLIQFQNNGVVDDSQLPKDRFSAERLKGVDSTLKIQPAKLEDSAVYLCASSTLGERGTGAQYFGPGTRLLVL.

This rearrangement joins TRBV27 to TRBJ2-1; the D gene is possibly TRBD2 (6 bases). This CDR3 has 13 residues. CDR1 MNHEY and CDR2 SMNVEV come from the germline V gene (reference sequence). V was pared by 3 bases and J by 8 bases, with 11 bases between. The DNA for the CDR3 is TGTGCCAGCAGTTTCCGGGGAGGCGATGAGCAGTTCTTC. Translation: CASSFRGGDEQFF.

This chain uses TRBV19 with TRBJ2-2; D might be TRBD2 (6 bases). V was clipped by 11 bases and J by 5 bases, with 15 bases between them. The CDR3 runs 13 residues. Germline CDR1 LNHDA, CDR2 SQIVND (reference sequence). Written as DNA, the CDR3 is TGTGCCGTCAGGCCTAGCGAGACCGGGGAGCTGTTTTTT. It is translated as CAVRPSETGELFF.

This chain links TRBV19 with TRBJ1-5, with a tentative D call TRBD1 (5 bases). The CDR3 runs 13 residues. In germline, CDR1 is LNHDA, CDR2 SQIVND (reference sequence). V gave up 5 bases and J gave up 9 bases, with 14 bases separating them. This chain's CDR3 is CASSPGGSSPQHF. CDR3 bases: TGTGCCAGTAGTCCCGGGGGATCGTCGCCCCAGCATTTT. The full variable domain, rest sourced from reference TRBV19 and TRBJ1-5, is DGGITQSPKYLFRKEGQNVTLSCEQNLNHDAMYWYRQDPGQGLRLIYYSQIVNDFQKGDIAEGYSVSREKKESFPLTVTSAQKNPTAFYLCASSPGGSSPQHFGDGTRLSIL.

The genes are TRBV4-2 and TRBJ2-1, with unresolved D. Germline lookup yields CDR1 LGHNA and CDR2 YNFKEQ. This CDR3 is built from 14 residues. V lost 0 bases, J lost 10 bases, and 13 bases lay in between. CDR3: CASSQDRANPEQFF. CDR3 coding DNA: TGTGCCAGCAGCCAAGACCGGGCCAACCCCGAGCAGTTCTTC.